The 17 T cell receptor beta chains in this list originate from one sample, sequenced in a study of blood T cell repertoires in COVID-19. Only in-frame clones appear in the TCRdb table, and some are missing; sequencing was by immunoSEQ multiplex PCR. This table holds some 120,000 clones, approximately 89% found once. The source material was peripheral blood. The source is a woman aged 60-75 years with acute or convalescent COVID-19.

The CDR3 region is CASSSGTATYGYTF. In nucleotides, the CDR3 is TGTGCCAGCAGTTCCGGGACAGCAACCTATGGCTACACCTTC. J is TRBJ1-2 and V is TRBV28, with TRBD1 identical over 7 bases. Germline trimming cut 4 bases from V and 4 bases from J; bases unmatched to any gene: 6. The CDR3 extends over 14 amino acids. CDR1 is MDHEN, CDR2 SYDVKM, per germline.

This clone appeared a single time. The chain links TRBV4-1 to TRBJ2-1; TRBD2 agrees at 7 bases. J gave up 6 bases and V 0 bases, and 5 bases lay outside the gene matches. The CDR3 has 15 amino acids. From germline, CDR1 is MGHRA and CDR2 YSYEKL. The chain's CDR3 is CASSQERTSSNEQFF. Written as DNA, the CDR3 is TGCGCCAGCAGCCAAGAAAGGACTAGTAGCAATGAGCAGTTCTTC.

V gene TRBV18 combines with J gene TRBJ1-6, with 8 bases aligning to TRBD1. J gave up 7 bases and V 2 bases, and 1 base lay outside the gene matches. The CDR3 is 14 amino acids. Germline assignment: CDR1 KGHSH and CDR2 LQKENI. The CDR3 here is CASSPSGGNSPLHF. The DNA of the CDR3 is TGTGCCAGCTCACCATCAGGGGGCAATTCACCCCTCCACTTT.

This sequence joins TRBV6-5 and TRBJ1-1, with TRBD1 as a possible D gene (5 bases). This CDR3 contains 14 residues. CDR1 and CDR2 from the germline V gene are MNHEY and SVGAGI. V was pared by 2 bases and J by 1 base, with 8 bases between. This CDR3 reads CASSYLGPNTEAFF. CDR3 nucleotide sequence: TGTGCCAGCAGTTACCTGGGGCCGAACACTGAAGCTTTCTTT.

The chain employs TRBV6-6 and TRBJ1-1; 7 bases map to TRBD1. After removal of 6 bases from V and 1 base from J, the junction contained 5 bases not matched to a gene. CDR1 is MNHNY, CDR2 SVGAGI, per germline (reference sequence). The CDR3 runs 14 residues. The CDR3 region is CASSSQGRNTEAFF. The CDR3 region has the DNA TGTGCCAGCAGCTCACAGGGGAGGAACACTGAAGCTTTCTTT.

This clone was found once. The rearrangement uses TRBV5-6 and TRBJ1-1; weak D call: TRBD1 (5 bases). Germline CDR1 reads SGHDT; CDR2 reads YYEEEE. CDR3 length equals 14 residues. V was clipped by 3 bases and J by 4 bases, with 13 bases between them. Here the CDR3 DNA reads TGTGCCAGCAGCTGGGGAGGAAGGGGCACTGAAGCTTTCTTT. Protein product: CASSWGGRGTEAFF.

V usage is TRBV6-6 and J usage is TRBJ2-7; D is unclear. Deletions cut 10 bases from V and 2 bases from J, with 12 bases between. From germline, CDR1 is MNHNY and CDR2 SVGAGI (reference sequence). The CDR3 covers 12 residues. The CDR3 loop is CATQDSAYEQYF. DNA for the CDR3: TGTGCCACCCAAGATTCAGCCTACGAGCAGTACTTC.

This clone was seen a single time. The chain links TRBV19 to TRBJ2-2; 8 bases line up with TRBD2. Per germline, CDR1 LNHDA and CDR2 SQIVND (reference sequence). This CDR3 has 18 residues. Unmatched junction bases numbered 12, after V lost 6 bases and J lost 0 bases. The CDR3 loop is CASSPVQGSGTNTGELFF. The CDR3 nucleotides read TGTGCCAGTAGCCCGGTTCAGGGTAGCGGGACGAACACCGGGGAGCTGTTTTTT. Filled out from reference TRBV19 and TRBJ2-2, the complete variable domain reads DGGITQSPKYLFRKEGQNVTLSCEQNLNHDAMYWYRQDPGQGLRLIYYSQIVNDFQKGDIAEGYSVSREKKESFPLTVTSAQKNPTAFYLCASSPVQGSGTNTGELFFGEGSRLTVL.

The chain couples TRBV9 to TRBJ1-3; TRBD1 might be the D (6 bases). Germline V gives CDR1 SGDLS, CDR2 YYNGEE. This CDR3 contains 14 residues. The ends were cut back, 0 bases at V and 7 bases at J, with 11 bases in the middle. The CDR3 DNA is TGTGCCAGCAGCGTAGGCAATACAGGGAACACCATATATTTT. Translated, it gives CASSVGNTGNTIYF.

The V call is TRBV19, the J call TRBJ2-7; the D is unclear. The CDR3 length is 14 residues. V was pared by 1 base and J by 6 bases, with 13 bases between. Germline values: CDR1 LNHDA, CDR2 SQIVND (reference sequence). CDR3 coding DNA: TGTGCCAGTAGTATAGGCGGAGCCCCGAGCGAGCAGTACTTC. Protein: CASSIGGAPSEQYF.

This chain links TRBV29-1 with TRBJ1-1; TRBD1 aligns across 11 bases. Germline CDR1 reads SQVTM; CDR2 reads ANQGSEA. V was clipped by 7 bases and J by 0 bases; unmatched bases: 4. This CDR3 is 14 amino acids long. The DNA for the CDR3 is TGCAGCGCGGGACAGGGGGACTTGAACACTGAAGCTTTCTTT. Translated: CSAGQGDLNTEAFF.

J is TRBJ1-1 and V is TRBV19; TRBD1 matches at 10 bases. This CDR3 spans 15 amino acids. Trimming took 4 bases from V and 3 from J; bases not matched to a gene: 5. Germline CDR1 reads LNHDA; CDR2 reads SQIVND (reference sequence). The CDR3 is CASSTRDRGYTEAFF. CDR3 sequence (DNA): TGTGCCAGTAGTACCCGGGACAGGGGCTACACTGAAGCTTTCTTT. Drawing the rest from reference TRBV19 and TRBJ1-1, the complete variable domain is DGGITQSPKYLFRKEGQNVTLSCEQNLNHDAMYWYRQDPGQGLRLIYYSQIVNDFQKGDIAEGYSVSREKKESFPLTVTSAQKNPTAFYLCASSTRDRGYTEAFFGQGTRLTVV.

The chain combines TRBV11-1 with TRBJ1-1; the D is unclear. The V gene lost 5 bases and the J gene lost 0 bases, with 10 bases spanning the gap. From germline, CDR1 is SGHAT and CDR2 FQDESV (reference sequence). The CDR3 sequence is 14 residues long. The CDR3: CASSPNGVNTEAFF. The DNA of the CDR3 is TGTGCCAGCAGCCCCAACGGAGTGAACACTGAAGCTTTCTTT.

The chain combines TRBV18 with TRBJ2-3; D ambiguous. The CDR3 is made up of 15 amino acids. The ends were cut back, 3 bases at V and 2 bases at J, with 12 bases in the middle. From germline, CDR1 is KGHSH and CDR2 LQKENI. The CDR3 spells CASSPIHRSTDTQYF. In nucleotides, the CDR3 is TGTGCCAGCTCACCCATTCACAGATCCACAGATACGCAGTATTTT.

DNA for the CDR3: TGTGCCACCAGAGTATCACAGACCTCCTACGAGCAGTACTTC. Translation: CATRVSQTSYEQYF. This chain connects TRBV10-3 to TRBJ2-7; D is uncertain. The CDR3 loop spans 14 amino acids. CDR1 ENHRY and CDR2 SYGVKD come from the germline V gene. Trimming shortened V by 10 bases and J by 0 bases, and 16 bases separated the two germline ends.

The genes are TRBV5-1 and TRBJ2-5; no firm D call. The germline V gene encodes CDR1 SGHRS and CDR2 YFSETQ. This CDR3 spans 13 amino acids. The V gene lost 4 bases and the J gene lost 7 bases, with 14 bases spanning the gap. The CDR3: CASSPSQGGTQYF. The CDR3 DNA reads TGCGCCAGCAGCCCATCTCAAGGCGGGACCCAGTACTTC. Filled out from reference TRBV5-1 and TRBJ2-5, the complete variable domain reads KAGVTQTPRYLIKTRGQQVTLSCSPISGHRSVSWYQQTPGQGLQFLFEYFSETQRNKGNFPGRFSGRQFSNSRSEMNVSTLELGDSALYLCASSPSQGGTQYFGPGTRLLVL.

The J gene is TRBJ1-1, the V gene TRBV2; D is undetermined. Trimming shortened V by 5 bases and J by 0 bases, and 19 bases separated the two germline ends. This CDR3 is built from 17 residues. Germline CDR1 reads SNHLY; CDR2 reads FYNNEI. CDR3: CASSPLSGLRLNTEAFF. CDR3 DNA sequence: TGTGCCAGCAGTCCTCTCTCGGGGTTGAGACTGAACACTGAAGCTTTCTTT. The full variable domain, completed using reference TRBV2 and TRBJ1-1, is EPEVTQTPSHQVTQMGQEVILRCVPISNHLYFYWYRQILGQKVEFLVSFYNNEISEKSEIFDDQFSVERPDGSNFTLKIRSTKLEDSAMYFCASSPLSGLRLNTEAFFGQGTRLTVV.